This TCR beta chain was captured by sequencing in a study of shared clonotypes between healthy human individuals. Using immunoSEQ multiplex PCR, the repertoire was profiled, and TCRdb retains in-frame clones only, with some absent. The table shows 1,100,000 or so clones, with approximately 80% occurring only once. The germline gives CDR1 SGHVS, CDR2 FQNEAQ. The CDR3 covers 17 residues. V trimming: 6 bases; J trimming: 5 bases; junction bases outside the gene matches: 16. This rearrangement joins TRBV7-8 to TRBJ2-7, with 10 bases aligning to TRBD2. Sequenced: memory CD4+ T cells from PBMCs. Regarding subset: CD45RA-negative fraction. The sequence came from a young man in good health. Some clones in this sample may be carry-over from other donors' samples. CDR3: CASRPAAGSGRVNEQYF. DNA of the CDR3: TGTGCCAGCAGGCCGGCGGCGGGGAGCGGGAGGGTCAACGAGCAGTACTTC.